Below, one T cell receptor beta chain is given with its context. The antigen is not known. This sample stems from a study of OX40 agonist ivuxolimab in advanced cancers. As for the study in general: Patients were treated with ivuxolimab, an agonistic anti-OX40 (CD134) antibody.

Peripheral blood came from all dose cohorts at three timepoints. Study-level findings and limits: Normalized T-cell clonal expansion was also low in a subset of nonresponders.

Germline V gives CDR1 LNHDA, CDR2 SQIVND (reference sequence). V was shortened by 5 bases and J by 4 bases, with 12 bases between the two germline ends. This CDR3 spans 14 amino acids. Assay: immunoSEQ multiplex PCR; the TCRdb copy retains only in-frame clones and omits some. There are 65,000 to 100,000 clones in the sample; about 90% occur only once, and more than 5.5% lies in the top ten. The sample in question was CD4+ or CD8+ T cells sorted from blood, obtained in a trial of the OX40 agonist ivuxolimab. V and J are TRBV19 and TRBJ2-1; possibly TRBD1 for D (6 bases). This clonotype was sampled from an adult with an advanced solid tumor such as melanoma, head and neck, liver or kidney cancer. In DNA, the CDR3 is TGTGCCAGTAGTTCAGGGGCAGGTTACAATGAGCAGTTCTTC. Its protein is CASSSGAGYNEQFF.